Detailed here is one T cell receptor beta chain. The sample is drawn from a study of shared clonotypes between healthy human individuals. Trimming removed 2 bases at V and 4 bases at J, with 11 bases between. There are 14 residues in the CDR3. CDR1 is SGDLS, CDR2 YYNGEE, per germline. Measured with immunoSEQ multiplex PCR; TCRdb has only the in-frame clones, and not every one. The sample has roughly 400,000 clones, around 96% seen once. Sequenced: memory CD8+ T cells sorted from blood. Specified subset: CD45RO+ cells pooled with CCR7-negative TemRA cells. This chain links TRBV9 with TRBJ2-3; TRBD1 might be the D (6 bases). The receptor's source is a man aged 25-45 years in good health. The CDR3 region has the DNA TGTGCCAGCAGCGTCGAACAGGGACCAGATACGCAGTATTTT. The encoded protein is CASSVEQGPDTQYF.